This passage covers 21 T cell receptor beta chains from one sample sequenced in a study of shared clonotypes between healthy human individuals. Generated by immunoSEQ multiplex PCR, the TCRdb table keeps only in-frame clones and is missing some. This repertoire shows about 1 million clones, more than 60% found once; its top ten account for approximately 1.5%. Material: memory CD4+ T cells sorted from blood. The subset is: CD45RA-negative fraction. The receptor source for this set is a man between 18 and 29 years old in good health.

The chain employs TRBV15 and TRBJ2-7; no definite D call. Between the trimmed V and J ends, which lost 3 bases and 0 bases, there was a span of 12 bases. Germline CDR1 is LNHNV and CDR2 is YYDKDF (reference sequence). The CDR3 consists of 15 residues. The CDR3 nucleotides read TGTGCCACCAGCAGTCCTTCCGCGCCCTCCTACGAGCAGTACTTC. This sequence encodes CATSSPSAPSYEQYF. Drawing the rest from reference TRBV15 and TRBJ2-7, the complete variable domain is DAMVIQNPRYQVTQFGKPVTLSCSQTLNHNVMYWYQQKSSQAPKLLFHYYDKDFNNEADTPDNFQSRRPNTSFCFLDIRSPGLGDTAMYLCATSSPSAPSYEQYFGPGTRLTVT.

The chain joins TRBV29-1 to TRBJ1-2; 12 bases fit TRBD1. The CDR3 spans 15 residues. From germline, CDR1 is SQVTM and CDR2 ANQGSEA. V dropped 6 bases and J dropped 4; count of bases not matched to a gene: 9. The CDR3, as DNA: TGCAGCGTCCCCGGAAAGGGACAGGGGGCCTATGGCTACACCTTC. This codes for CSVPGKGQGAYGYTF.

Notes on this clone: Additional DNA sequences in this sample encode the identical CDR3. The chain employs TRBV6-4 and TRBJ1-6; D not resolved. The CDR3 length is 13 residues. V was pared by 2 bases and J by 7 bases, with 6 bases between. Per germline, CDR1 MRHNA and CDR2 SNTAGT. CDR3 DNA: TGTGCCAGCAGTGACGGAGCCAATTCACCCCTCCACTTT. It yields the protein CASSDGANSPLHF.

The V call is TRBV10-3, the J call TRBJ2-3; D is perhaps TRBD1 or TRBD2 (5 bases each). This CDR3 spans 15 amino acids. V was clipped by 8 bases and J by 3 bases, with 18 bases between them. In germline, CDR1 is ENHRY, CDR2 SYGVKD. The CDR3 spells CAIQVRGDLTDTQYF. The CDR3 DNA reads as TGTGCCATCCAAGTGAGGGGCGATTTAACAGATACGCAGTATTTT.

The chain combines TRBV7-2 with TRBJ2-7; 11 bases match TRBD2. Per germline, CDR1 SGHTA and CDR2 FQGNSA. After removal of 5 bases from V and 5 bases from J, the junction contained 14 bases not matched to a gene. There are 17 residues in the CDR3. For the CDR3, the DNA is TGTGCCAGCAGCCAAGTAACTAGCGGGAGAATGTCCCACGAGCAGTACTTC. Translated: CASSQVTSGRMSHEQYF.

The sample holds a few counts of this clone. Other DNA sequences in this sample translate to the same CDR3. The gene calls are TRBV28 and TRBJ1-2, with TRBD1 matching over 8 bases. J was trimmed by 0 bases and V by 4 bases; bases with no gene match: 7. Germline V gene sequence: CDR1 MDHEN, CDR2 SYDVKM. The CDR3 is 16 amino acids. The CDR3: CASSSGQGRANYGYTF. The CDR3 region has the DNA TGTGCCAGCAGTTCTGGACAGGGAAGGGCTAACTATGGCTACACCTTC.

V gene TRBV6-6 combines with J gene TRBJ1-5; D possibly corresponds to TRBD1 (5 bases). CDR3 length equals 13 residues. V lost 6 bases to trimming and J lost 3 bases, with 9 bases between them. Germline values: CDR1 MNHNY, CDR2 SVGAGI (reference sequence). The CDR3 bases are TGTGCCAGCAGCCCCGGGACCAATCAGCCCCAGCATTTT. Residues: CASSPGTNQPQHF.

This clone was counted at least ten times. The rearrangement joins TRBV27 to TRBJ2-3; 10 positions agree with TRBD2. CDR1 and CDR2 from the germline V gene are MNHEY and SMNVEV (reference sequence). This CDR3 region has 16 residues. The V and J ends lost 7 bases and 0 bases, in that order; junction bases with no gene match: 7. The CDR3 DNA sequence: TGTGCCAGCAAGGAGCGGGGGGGCTTAAGCACAGATACGCAGTATTTT. Its translation is CASKERGGLSTDTQYF.

The CDR3 reads CATSRDRVFGESNQPQHF. Written as DNA, the CDR3 is TGTGCCACCAGCAGAGATAGAGTGTTTGGGGAGAGCAATCAGCCCCAGCATTTT. The rearrangement uses TRBV15 and TRBJ1-5; D gene ambiguous. Germline V gene sequence: CDR1 LNHNV, CDR2 YYDKDF (reference sequence). V lost 0 bases, J lost 1 base, and 16 bases lay in between. The CDR3 has 18 amino acids.

The rearrangement joins TRBV27 to TRBJ2-7; 9 positions match TRBD2. Germline V gives CDR1 MNHEY, CDR2 SMNVEV (reference sequence). The V gene end was trimmed by 1 base and the J gene end by 2 bases; junction bases not matched to a gene: 3. The CDR3 is made up of 15 amino acids. CDR3 region: CASSLLASGAYEQYF. CDR3 in DNA: TGTGCCAGCAGTTTATTAGCTAGCGGGGCCTACGAGCAGTACTTC.

The count of this clone is one. This CDR3 reads CASSPTGGSTDTQYF. Here the CDR3 DNA reads TGTGCCAGCAGCCCCACCGGGGGTAGCACAGATACGCAGTATTTT. The chain carries TRBV5-4 and TRBJ2-3; a weak D match, TRBD2 (6 bases). V was pared by 4 bases and J by 0 bases, with 12 bases between. The CDR3 has 15 amino acids. Germline values: CDR1 SGHNT, CDR2 YYREEE (reference sequence).

In this sample, this clone turned up a few times. The rearrangement links TRBV27 to TRBJ2-7; possibly TRBD1 for D (5 bases). V lost 3 bases and J lost 0, with 9 bases in between. Germline V gene lookup returns CDR1 MNHEY and CDR2 SMNVEV (reference sequence). CDR3 length: 14 residues. In DNA, the CDR3 is TGTGCCAGCAGTTTGACAGCCCTCTCCTACGAGCAGTACTTC. Residues: CASSLTALSYEQYF.

The genes are TRBV30 and TRBJ2-5; TRBD2 matches 12 bases. Germline V lookup: CDR1 GTSNPN, CDR2 SVGIG (reference sequence). The ends lost 0 bases at V and 5 bases at J; junction bases unmatched: 7. The length of the CDR3 is 16 residues. CDR3 sequence reads: CAWSVTSGRLGETQYF. Written as DNA, the CDR3 is TGTGCCTGGAGTGTAACTAGCGGGAGGCTGGGGGAGACCCAGTACTTC. Full variable domain (remainder filled in from reference TRBV30 and TRBJ2-5): SQTIHQWPATLVQPVGSPLSLECTVEGTSNPNLYWYRQAAGRGLQLLFYSVGIGQISSEVPQNLSASRPQDRQFILSSKKLLLSDSGFYLCAWSVTSGRLGETQYFGPGTRLLVL.

This chain uses TRBV18 with TRBJ1-2, with D possibly being TRBD1 (6 bases). Trimming left V 3 bases short and J 0 bases short, with 11 bases between. Germline V gene data show CDR1 as KGHSH and CDR2 as LQKENI. The CDR3 contains 15 residues. The CDR3 DNA follows: TGTGCCAGCTCACCGACAGGCGACCCTAACTATGGCTACACCTTC. The encoded protein is CASSPTGDPNYGYTF. Combining the CDR3 with reference TRBV18 and TRBJ1-2 gives the whole variable domain NAGVMQNPRHLVRRRGQEARLRCSPMKGHSHVYWYRQLPEEGLKFMVYLQKENIIDESGMPKERFSAEFPKEGPSILRIQQVVRGDSAAYFCASSPTGDPNYGYTFGSGTRLTVV.

A word on this clone: The same CDR3 is also encoded by other DNA sequences in this sample. The chain couples TRBV18 to TRBJ2-1; D uncertain. The CDR3 is 14 residues long. Trimming left V 3 bases short and J 4 bases short, with 10 bases between. CDR1 is KGHSH and CDR2 is LQKENI in the germline V gene. DNA for the CDR3: TGTGCCAGCTCACCCACGACTGGTTACAATGAGCAGTTCTTC. Its protein is CASSPTTGYNEQFF. The full variable domain, in which reference TRBV18 and TRBJ2-1 provide the parts outside the CDR3, is NAGVMQNPRHLVRRRGQEARLRCSPMKGHSHVYWYRQLPEEGLKFMVYLQKENIIDESGMPKERFSAEFPKEGPSILRIQQVVRGDSAAYFCASSPTTGYNEQFFGPGTRLTVL.

J is TRBJ1-2 and V is TRBV5-6, with D uncertain. Per germline, CDR1 SGHDT and CDR2 YYEEEE. The CDR3 runs 13 residues. The V end was cut by 2 bases, the J end by 0 bases, with 5 bases between. CDR3 amino acids: CASSFEANYGYTF. The CDR3 DNA reads TGTGCCAGCAGCTTCGAAGCTAACTATGGCTACACCTTC.

Worth noting for this clone: Other DNA variants within this sample encode the same CDR3. The chain has TRBV6-1 and TRBJ1-5; D gene ambiguous. The CDR3 sequence is 13 residues long. CDR1 is MNHNS, CDR2 SASEGT, per germline. Trimming pared 2 bases from V and 4 bases from J, leaving 6 bases between. The CDR3 is CASSESGNQPQHF. As DNA, the CDR3 is TGTGCCAGCAGTGAAAGTGGAAATCAGCCCCAGCATTTT.

The CDR3, as DNA: TGTGCCAGCAGGGCTGACAGGGAAGCTTTCTTT. Protein sequence: CASRADREAFF. The chain combines TRBV6-5 with TRBJ1-1; weak D call: TRBD1 (6 bases). This CDR3 region has 11 residues. The V gene lost 6 bases and the J gene lost 8 bases, with 10 bases spanning the gap. Germline V gene lookup returns CDR1 MNHEY and CDR2 SVGAGI.

The chain joins TRBV9 to TRBJ1-2; no reliable D call. Germline CDR1 is SGDLS and CDR2 is YYNGEE. Trimming cost V 0 bases and J 0 bases, with 9 bases left between them. This CDR3 comprises 15 residues. The CDR3 DNA follows: TGTGCCAGCAGCGTAGGGCTGGACCCTAACTATGGCTACACCTTC. As protein: CASSVGLDPNYGYTF.

The V call is TRBV19, the J call TRBJ1-1; tentatively, D is TRBD1 (6 bases). The CDR3 loop spans 15 amino acids. V gave up 7 bases and J gave up 0 bases, with 15 bases separating them. Germline loops: CDR1 LNHDA, CDR2 SQIVND (reference sequence). The CDR3 nucleotides are TGTGCCAGTACCCTAGGGGCAGGGGTGAACACTGAAGCTTTCTTT. As protein: CASTLGAGVNTEAFF.

V usage is TRBV7-2 and J usage is TRBJ1-2, with 7 bases that match TRBD1. Germline lookup yields CDR1 SGHTA and CDR2 FQGNSA. CDR3 length: 12 amino acids. V gave up 3 bases and J gave up 6 bases; unmatched junction bases: 1. In DNA, the CDR3 is TGTGCCAGCAGCTTGACAGGGAATGGCTACACCTTC. As protein: CASSLTGNGYTF.